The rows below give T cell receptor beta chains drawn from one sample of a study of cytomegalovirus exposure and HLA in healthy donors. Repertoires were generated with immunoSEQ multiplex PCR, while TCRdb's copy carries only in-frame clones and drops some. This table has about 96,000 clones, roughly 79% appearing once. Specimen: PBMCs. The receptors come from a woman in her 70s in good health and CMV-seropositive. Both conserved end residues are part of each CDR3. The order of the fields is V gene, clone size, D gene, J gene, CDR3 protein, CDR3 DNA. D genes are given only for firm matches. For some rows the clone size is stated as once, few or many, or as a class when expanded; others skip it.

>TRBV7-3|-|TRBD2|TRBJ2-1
CASSLTPILAGRLGEQFF
TGTGCCAGCAGCTTAACCCCAATACTAGCGGGACGATTAGGAGAGCAGTTCTTC
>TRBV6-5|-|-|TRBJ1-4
CASSDQNTNEKLFF
TGTGCCAGCAGTGATCAGAATACTAATGAAAAACTGTTTTTT
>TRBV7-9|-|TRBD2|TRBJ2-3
CASSGPGLAGGGYF
TGTGCCAGCAGCGGACCGGGACTAGCGGGAGGAGGGTATTTT
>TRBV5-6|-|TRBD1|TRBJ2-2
CASSSKGQGEAGELFF
TGTGCCAGCAGCTCAAAGGGACAGGGTGAAGCCGGGGAGCTGTTTTTT
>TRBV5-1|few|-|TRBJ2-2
CASSGLLTTGELFF
TGCGCCAGCAGCGGACTCCTGACTACCGGGGAGCTGTTTTTT
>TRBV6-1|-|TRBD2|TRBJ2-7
CALSGRIRYEQYF
TGTGCGCTGAGCGGGAGGATTCGGTACGAGCAGTACTTC
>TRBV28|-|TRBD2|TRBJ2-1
CASSFIREVWRSYNEQFF
TGTGCCAGCAGTTTTATACGGGAGGTATGGAGGTCCTACAATGAGCAGTTCTTC
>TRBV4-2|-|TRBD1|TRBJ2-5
CASSLGTGQETQYF
TGTGCCAGCAGCCTCGGGACAGGGCAAGAGACCCAGTACTTC
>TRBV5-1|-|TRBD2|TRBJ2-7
CASSSGLVVSYEQYF
TGCGCCAGCAGTTCGGGACTAGTGGTCTCCTACGAGCAGTACTTC
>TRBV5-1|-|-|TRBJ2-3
CASSLGLDMQYF
TGCGCCAGCAGCTTGGGGTTAGATATGCAGTATTTT
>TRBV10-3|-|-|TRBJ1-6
CAITERWQATYNSPLHF
TGTGCCATCACAGAAAGATGGCAGGCAACCTATAATTCACCCCTCCACTTT